Each of the 12 T cell receptor beta chains below was sequenced from the same sample in a study of T-cell reconstitution after alpha-beta-depleted transplantation in children. Unique molecular identifiers were incorporated when the TCRbeta library was constructed. Using its own MiXCR run on the PCR reads, TCRdb lists one record per CDR3 protein. The table lists about 400,000 distinct CDR3 sequences, roughly 20% of them singletons. Sequences were derived from PBMCs from the stem cell graft donor, sampled from the stem cell graft. These receptors were taken from a human donor who donated a stem cell graft to a child with acute myeloid leukemia.

This clonotype was seen a few times. This rearrangement joins TRBV20-1 to TRBJ2-7, with D uncertain. Per the germline V gene, CDR1 is DFQATT and CDR2 is SNEGSKA (reference sequence). V was shortened by 0 bases and J by 3 bases, with 15 bases between the two germline ends. This CDR3 is 15 amino acids long. The CDR3 DNA follows: TGCAGTGCTAGAGATCCCAGATCCCCGGGCTACGAGCAGTACTTC. Its translation: CSARDPRSPGYEQYF.

The chain recombines TRBV10-3 with TRBJ2-2, with 9 bases fitting TRBD2. CDR1 is ENHRY, CDR2 SYGVKD, per germline. The CDR3 runs to 14 residues. J gave up 6 bases and V 4 bases, and 3 bases lay outside the gene matches. As DNA, the CDR3 is TGTGCCATCAGTGGTAGCGGGAGTTCCGGGGAGCTGTTTTTT. It encodes CAISGSGSSGELFF.

A few counts support this clonotype. The chain carries TRBV6-1 and TRBJ2-3; the D call may be TRBD1 or TRBD2 (5 bases each). The length of the CDR3 is 15 residues. Per germline, CDR1 MNHNS and CDR2 SASEGT. V lost 6 bases, J lost 1 base, and 14 bases lay in between. DNA for the CDR3: TGTGCCAGCAGCATCACAGGAGGCGGCACAGATACGCAGTATTTT. Translating gives CASSITGGGTDTQYF.

The genes are TRBV12-3 or TRBV12-4 and TRBJ2-7; D possibly uses TRBD1 or TRBD2 (5 bases each). The V end lost 6 bases, the J end lost 5 bases, and 17 bases lay between the germline ends. This CDR3 region has 14 residues. CDR3 residues: CASSPGPTRNEQYF. Here the CDR3 DNA reads TGTGCCAGCAGCCCGGGACCGACGAGGAACGAGCAGTACTTC.

The CDR3 sequence: CASSSTSGRADEQYF. In DNA form, the CDR3 reads TGCGCCAGCAGCTCGACTAGCGGGAGGGCCGACGAGCAGTACTTC. The chain uses TRBV5-1 and TRBJ2-7; 14 nucleotides agree with TRBD2. Trimming cost V 3 bases and J 5 bases; bases outside gene matches: 4. This CDR3 has 15 residues. CDR1 SGHRS and CDR2 YFSETQ come from the germline V gene.

This clonotype was observed a few times. The chain recombines TRBV7-2 with TRBJ2-6, with D unresolved. CDR3 length: 15 amino acids. Trimming removed 3 bases from V and 0 bases from J, with 6 bases in between. Germline V gene data show CDR1 as SGHTA and CDR2 as FQGNSA. CDR3 nucleotides: TGTGCCAGCAGCTTTCAGCCCTCTGGGGCCAACGTCCTGACTTTC. Its protein product is CASSFQPSGANVLTF.

This clonotype showed up just a few times. V usage is TRBV7-2 and J usage is TRBJ2-7, with TRBD2 as a possible D gene (5 bases). Germline loops: CDR1 SGHTA, CDR2 FQGNSA. The length of the CDR3 is 13 residues. Trimming stripped 6 bases from V and 4 bases from J, with 13 bases between. For the CDR3, the DNA is TGTGCCAGCAGGTATGGGAGTGGATACGAGCAGTACTTC. Its protein product is CASRYGSGYEQYF. The full variable domain, its missing parts supplied by reference TRBV7-2 and TRBJ2-7, is GAGVSQSPSNKVTEKGKDVELRCDPISGHTALYWYRQSLGQGLEFLIYFQGNSAPDKSGLPSDRFSAERTGGSVSTLTIQRTQQEDSAVYLCASRYGSGYEQYFGPGTRLTVT.

This clonotype was recorded a few times. The chain carries TRBV29-1 and TRBJ2-7, with D possibly TRBD2 on 6 matching bases. Germline CDR1 and CDR2: SQVTM and ANQGSEA. Trimming took 7 bases from V and 2 from J, leaving 15 bases between them. CDR3 length: 13 amino acids. CDR3: CSAAGTGAYEQYF. The DNA for the CDR3 is TGCAGCGCTGCCGGGACGGGGGCCTACGAGCAGTACTTC.

The rearrangement links TRBV20-1 to TRBJ2-7; 10 bases match TRBD1. V lost 1 base and J lost 2; bases outside the gene matches: 2. Germline lookup yields CDR1 DFQATT and CDR2 SNEGSKA (reference sequence). This CDR3 contains 14 residues. The CDR3 reads CSARGTGGTYEQYF. In nucleotides, the CDR3 is TGCAGTGCTAGAGGGACAGGGGGTACCTACGAGCAGTACTTC.

This clonotype has only a few counts. This chain connects TRBV4-1 to TRBJ2-7, with 13 bases aligning to TRBD2. The CDR3 runs to 15 residues. The germline V gene has CDR1 MGHRA and CDR2 YSYEKL. Germline trimming cut 4 bases from V and 3 bases from J; bases unmatched to any gene: 3. The CDR3: CASSPGTSGNYEQYF. In nucleotides, the CDR3 is TGCGCCAGCAGCCCTGGGACTAGCGGGAACTACGAGCAGTACTTC.

This clonotype was counted at least ten times. This rearrangement joins TRBV29-1 to TRBJ2-3; D call uncertain. V gave up 0 bases and J gave up 4 bases, with 8 bases separating them. The CDR3 is 13 residues long. The germline CDR1 and CDR2 sequences are SQVTM and ANQGSEA. For the CDR3, the DNA is TGCAGCGTTGAAGATCGCCGATCAGATACGCAGTATTTT. This codes for CSVEDRRSDTQYF.

This chain joins TRBV6-1 and TRBJ1-5; TRBD1 aligns across 7 bases. The CDR3 is 14 amino acids. J gave up 3 bases and V 6 bases, and 5 bases lay outside the gene matches. Looked up from germline, CDR1 is MNHNS and CDR2 is SASEGT. The CDR3 reads CASSTGQYNQPQHF. CDR3 nucleotides: TGTGCCAGCAGCACGGGACAGTACAATCAGCCCCAGCATTTT.